This TCR beta chain was identified during a study of cytomegalovirus exposure and HLA in healthy donors. The V segment lost 6 bases and the J segment 9 bases; nucleotides outside the gene matches: 10. This CDR3 is built from 14 residues. Germline values: CDR1 SNHLY, CDR2 FYNNEI. Researchers ran the PCR with 60 Vbeta and 13 Jbeta primers. Generated by immunoSEQ multiplex PCR, the TCRdb table keeps only in-frame clones and is missing some. The sample contains about 160,000 clones, about 82% of which appear only once. The study's findings and limits: Most observed TCR sequences were rare, whereas some public TCRs were detected in many donors.

With regard to this clone: The antigen is undetermined.

Material: PBMCs. This TCR came from a woman in her thirties in good health and CMV-seropositive. The chain uses TRBV2 and TRBJ2-1, with 8 bases lining up with TRBD1. The CDR3 region has the DNA TGTGCCAGCAGCGGCAGGGGGCCGGTTGGTGAGCAGTTCTTC. As protein: CASSGRGPVGEQFF.